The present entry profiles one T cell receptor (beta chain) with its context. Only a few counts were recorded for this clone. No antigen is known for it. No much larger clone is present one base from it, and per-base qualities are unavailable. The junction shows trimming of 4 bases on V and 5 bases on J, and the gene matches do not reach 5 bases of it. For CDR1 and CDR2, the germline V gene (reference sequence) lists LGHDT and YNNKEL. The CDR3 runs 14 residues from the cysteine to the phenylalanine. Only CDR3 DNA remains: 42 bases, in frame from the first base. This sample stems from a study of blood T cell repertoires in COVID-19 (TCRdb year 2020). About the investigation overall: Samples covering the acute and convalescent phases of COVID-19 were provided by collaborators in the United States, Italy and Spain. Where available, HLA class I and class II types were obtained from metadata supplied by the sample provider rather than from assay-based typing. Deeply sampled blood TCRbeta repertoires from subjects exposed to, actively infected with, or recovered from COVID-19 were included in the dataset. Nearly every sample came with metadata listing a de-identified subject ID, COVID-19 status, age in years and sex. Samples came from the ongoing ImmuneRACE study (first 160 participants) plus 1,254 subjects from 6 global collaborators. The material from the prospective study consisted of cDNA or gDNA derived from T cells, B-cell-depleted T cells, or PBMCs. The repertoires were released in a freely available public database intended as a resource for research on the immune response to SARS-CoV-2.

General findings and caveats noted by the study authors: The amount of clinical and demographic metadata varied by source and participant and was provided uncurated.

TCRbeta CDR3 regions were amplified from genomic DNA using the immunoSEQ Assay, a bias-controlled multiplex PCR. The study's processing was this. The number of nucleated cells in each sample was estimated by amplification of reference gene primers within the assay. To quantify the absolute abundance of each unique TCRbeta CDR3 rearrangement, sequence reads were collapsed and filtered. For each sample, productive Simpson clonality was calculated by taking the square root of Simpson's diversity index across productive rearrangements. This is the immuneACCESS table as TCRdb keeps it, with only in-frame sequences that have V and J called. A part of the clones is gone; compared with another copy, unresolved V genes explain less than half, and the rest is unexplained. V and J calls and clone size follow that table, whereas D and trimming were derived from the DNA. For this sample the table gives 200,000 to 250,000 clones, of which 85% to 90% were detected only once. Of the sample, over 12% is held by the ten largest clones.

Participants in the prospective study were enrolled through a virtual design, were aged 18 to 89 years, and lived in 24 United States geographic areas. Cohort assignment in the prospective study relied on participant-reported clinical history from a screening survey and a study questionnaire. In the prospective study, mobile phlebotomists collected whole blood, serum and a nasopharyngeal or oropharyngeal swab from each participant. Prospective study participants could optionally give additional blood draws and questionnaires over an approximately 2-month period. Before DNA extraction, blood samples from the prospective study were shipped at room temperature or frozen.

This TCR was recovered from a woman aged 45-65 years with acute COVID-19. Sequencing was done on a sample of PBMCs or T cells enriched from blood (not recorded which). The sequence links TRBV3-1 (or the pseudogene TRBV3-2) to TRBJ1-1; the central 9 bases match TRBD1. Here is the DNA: TGTGCCAGCAGCCTGGGACAGGGAAAAACTGAAGCTTTCTTT. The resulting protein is CASSLGQGKTEAFF.